The 16 T cell receptor beta chains given below trace back to one sample, sequenced in a study of response to subunit inactivated influenza vaccine. One entry per CDR3 protein results from TCRdb running MiXCR on the RT-PCR reads. Altogether 800,000 or so distinct CDR3 sequences are present, 20% to 25% being singletons, with the ten largest covering roughly 10%. Sequencing used PBMCs from blood, obtained 5 days after vaccination. The receptors shown here come from a man aged 50 to 60 who received an inactivated influenza vaccine.

The gene calls are TRBV5-1 and TRBJ2-3; 7 bases line up with TRBD2. Germline lookup yields CDR1 SGHRS and CDR2 YFSETQ. The CDR3 covers 21 residues. The trim removed 0 bases at V and 6 bases at J, leaving 25 bases unmatched. The CDR3 coding sequence is TGCGCCAGCAGCTTGGTGGGCGTTGCGGGAGAGGATGGTGGCCTCCTTGATACGCAGTATTTT. As protein: CASSLVGVAGEDGGLLDTQYF. Full variable domain (missing parts from reference TRBV5-1 and TRBJ2-3): KAGVTQTPRYLIKTRGQQVTLSCSPISGHRSVSWYQQTPGQGLQFLFEYFSETQRNKGNFPGRFSGRQFSNSRSEMNVSTLELGDSALYLCASSLVGVAGEDGGLLDTQYFGPGTRLTVL.

There are a few counts of this clonotype. This sequence joins TRBV9 and TRBJ2-1; 14 bases are a match to TRBD2. Germline V gives CDR1 SGDLS, CDR2 YYNGEE. V was clipped by 3 bases and J by 6 bases; unmatched bases: 2. This CDR3 spans 15 amino acids. CDR3 sequence: CASSEGLAGVNEQFF. The CDR3 bases are TGTGCCAGCAGCGAGGGACTAGCGGGAGTCAATGAGCAGTTCTTC.

The gene calls are TRBV5-1 and TRBJ2-3, with TRBD2 as a possible D gene (5 bases). The V and J ends lost 7 bases and 7 bases respectively, with 10 bases between them. The V gene's germline CDR1 is SGHRS and CDR2 YFSETQ. The CDR3 length is 11 residues. The CDR3 sequence: CASRYGNTQYF. The CDR3, as DNA: TGCGCCAGCCGCTACGGGAATACGCAGTATTTT.

The V gene is TRBV20-1, the J gene TRBJ1-1; D is uncertain. The V gene lost 5 bases and the J gene lost 1 base, with 11 bases spanning the gap. From germline, CDR1 is DFQATT and CDR2 SNEGSKA (reference sequence). The length of the CDR3 is 13 residues. The CDR3 reads CSAPLLGNTEAFF. The CDR3 DNA reads TGCAGTGCTCCCCTCCTGGGGAACACTGAAGCTTTCTTT.

The CDR3 coding sequence is TGTGCCAGCAGCCAAGTCCTGGGGGCCACCGGGGAGCTGTTTTTT. Translation gives CASSQVLGATGELFF. V gene TRBV3-1 combines with J gene TRBJ2-2; D perhaps matches TRBD1 (6 bases). This CDR3 has 15 amino acids. Between the trimmed V and J ends, which lost 1 base and 4 bases, there was a span of 10 bases. Per the germline V gene, CDR1 is LGHDT and CDR2 is YNNKEL (reference sequence).

This clonotype was seen a handful of times. The rearrangement links TRBV29-1 to TRBJ2-6; 9 bases match TRBD1. The CDR3 consists of 18 residues. Germline V gene sequence: CDR1 SQVTM, CDR2 ANQGSEA. With 6 bases clipped from V and 2 bases from J, the junction kept 14 bases outside the gene matches. The CDR3 region is CSVADPGQGIAGANVLTF. Here the CDR3 DNA reads TGCAGCGTAGCTGATCCGGGACAGGGTATTGCTGGGGCCAACGTCCTGACTTTC.

The gene calls are TRBV29-1 and TRBJ2-1; D is tentatively TRBD1 or TRBD2 (8 bases each). The germline CDR1 and CDR2 sequences are SQVTM and ANQGSEA. The CDR3 covers 18 residues. V was clipped by 2 bases and J by 1 base, with 21 bases between them. The chain's CDR3 is CSVEIRGREVWSYNEQFF. Written as DNA, the CDR3 is TGCAGCGTTGAAATCAGGGGGCGGGAGGTGTGGTCCTACAATGAGCAGTTCTTC.

V and J are TRBV4-2 and TRBJ1-1; TRBD1 might be the D (6 bases). The germline V gene has CDR1 LGHNA and CDR2 YNFKEQ. V was trimmed by 0 bases and J by 3 bases, leaving 14 bases between them. CDR3 length: 16 amino acids. The CDR3 protein is CASSQDLSGQYTEAFF. CDR3 nucleotides: TGTGCCAGCAGCCAAGATTTGTCAGGACAGTACACTGAAGCTTTCTTT.

V gene TRBV4-3 combines with J gene TRBJ2-1, with D possibly TRBD2 on 6 matching bases. Between the trimmed V and J ends, which lost 0 bases and 5 bases, there was a span of 11 bases. The CDR3 sequence is 15 residues long. CDR1 and CDR2 from the germline V gene are LGHNA and YSLEER. This chain's CDR3 is CASSQDVSGDNEQFF. The CDR3, as DNA: TGCGCCAGCAGCCAAGATGTCTCGGGGGACAATGAGCAGTTCTTC.

This clonotype has more than one count but fewer than ten. This rearrangement joins TRBV4-3 to TRBJ2-4; 15 positions agree with TRBD2. The CDR3 is made up of 17 amino acids. Germline CDR1 LGHNA, CDR2 YSLEER. The V gene end was trimmed by 4 bases and the J gene end by 8 bases; junction bases not matched to a gene: 9. As DNA, the CDR3 is TGCGCCAGCAGCCGCGGGACTAGCGGGGGGCCCATGGACATTCAGTACTTC. This encodes CASSRGTSGGPMDIQYF.

The table lists this clonotype with a few counts. The chain has TRBV20-1 and TRBJ2-1, with 11 bases matching TRBD2. The germline V gene encodes CDR1 DFQATT and CDR2 SNEGSKA (reference sequence). V gave up 7 bases and J gave up 9 bases; unmatched junction bases: 5. CDR3 length equals 12 residues. This CDR3 reads CSETSGSGEQFF. In nucleotides, the CDR3 is TGCAGTGAAACTAGCGGGAGTGGTGAGCAGTTCTTC.

Ten or more counts support this clonotype. This sequence joins TRBV29-1 and TRBJ2-1; D remains unclear. The CDR3 is made up of 13 amino acids. Germline loops: CDR1 SQVTM, CDR2 ANQGSEA. V lost 7 bases and J 4 bases, leaving 14 bases between the germline ends. The CDR3 coding sequence is TGCAGCGGCATGCGCCTGGGATACAATGAGCAGTTCTTC. This gives the protein CSGMRLGYNEQFF.

This clonotype turned up a few times. The rearrangement joins TRBV20-1 to TRBJ2-1; TRBD2 aligns across 10 bases. The ends lost 2 bases at V and 8 bases at J; junction bases unmatched: 6. Germline V gene lookup returns CDR1 DFQATT and CDR2 SNEGSKA (reference sequence). The CDR3 extends over 14 amino acids. CDR3 DNA: TGCAGTGCTAGAAGTAGCGGGAGGTTAGATGAGCAGTTCTTC. Protein sequence: CSARSSGRLDEQFF.

This chain uses TRBV7-9 with TRBJ2-1; tentative D call: TRBD2 (6 bases). V lost 5 bases and J 7 bases, leaving 12 bases between the germline ends. The CDR3 has 13 amino acids. The germline V gene has CDR1 SEHNR and CDR2 FQNEAQ (reference sequence). The DNA of the CDR3 is TGTGCCAGCAGCGGCGGGACCCTAAATGAGCAGTTCTTC. Residues: CASSGGTLNEQFF. The full variable domain, completed using reference TRBV7-9 and TRBJ2-1, is DTGVSQNPRHKITKRGQNVTFRCDPISEHNRLYWYRQTLGQGPEFLTYFQNEAQLEKSRLLSDRFSAERPKGSFSTLEIQRTEQGDSAMYLCASSGGTLNEQFFGPGTRLTVL.

The chain carries TRBV6-5 and TRBJ2-7, with TRBD2 identical over 11 bases. CDR1 is MNHEY, CDR2 SVGAGI, per germline. The CDR3 runs 17 residues. The trim removed 0 bases at V and 9 bases at J, leaving 13 bases unmatched. In DNA, the CDR3 is TGTGCCAGCAGTTACTCGAATTCCCTAGCGGGAGGCGGAGGGCAGTACTTC. It encodes CASSYSNSLAGGGGQYF.

The chain is built from TRBV7-9 and TRBJ2-1; 7 bases align to TRBD2. CDR3 length equals 17 residues. In germline, CDR1 is SEHNR, CDR2 FQNEAQ (reference sequence). Losses at the gene ends were 0 bases for V and 0 bases for J; bases not matched to a gene: 5. CDR3 in DNA: TGTGCCAGCAGCTTAGCCGCTAGCGGAAGCTCCTACAATGAGCAGTTCTTC. Translation gives CASSLAASGSSYNEQFF.